This TCR beta chain was recorded in a study of T cells in Graves' hyperthyroidism and ophthalmopathy. Study-level results: Blood also contained most expanded thyroid clonotypes above 0.001. A median around 6.8 months before onset, the model predicted ophthalmopathy.

What was amplified from RNA transcripts were TCR beta CDR3 regions. A first-round RT-PCR of the TCR CDR3 used the HTBI primer set. TCRdb analysed the multiplex PCR reads with MiXCR anew, one entry per CDR3 protein. The profile shows about 620,000 distinct CDR3 sequences, around 15% of them singletons. Newly diagnosed hyperthyroidism patients aged 18 to 65 years had disease lasting under 2 months. Every diagnosis used clinical symptoms, serum thyroxine and TRAb, thyroid ultrasound and orbital computed tomography. The sample holds many counts of this clonotype. The antigen is unknown. This clonotype was sampled from a woman in her thirties with Graves' hyperthyroidism. The specimen sequenced was blood.

CDR3 in amino acids: CASSFLGSTDGYTF. The CDR3 nucleotides are TGCGCCAGCAGCTTTCTTGGGTCCACGGATGGCTACACCTTC. The genes are TRBV5-1 and TRBJ1-2; D call uncertain. Germline loops: CDR1 SGHRS, CDR2 YFSETQ. Trimming removed 2 bases at V and 6 bases at J, with 14 bases between. The CDR3 is 14 residues long.